The 32 T cell receptor beta chains below come from one sample, sequenced in a study of CD8 T cells in ankylosing spondylitis. A single record per CDR3 protein comes from TCRdb applying MiXCR to the 5' RACE reads. The sample lists tens of thousands of distinct CDR3 sequences, 6.2% occurring once. Sequencing input: synovial fluid, either unsorted or a sorted T cell fraction (not recorded which). All receptors come from a male donor with ankylosing spondylitis.

The V and J genes are TRBV9 and TRBJ2-2, with 13 nucleotides matching TRBD2. CDR1 SGDLS and CDR2 YYNGEE come from the germline V gene. Trimming at V came to 3 bases and at J to 3 bases, leaving 5 bases not matched to a gene. CDR3 length: 17 amino acids. CDR3 DNA: TGTGCCAGCAGCGCCACTGGACTAGCGGGAGACACCGGGGAGCTGTTTTTT. This translates into CASSATGLAGDTGELFF.

This clonotype was observed many times. V is TRBV7-9 and J is TRBJ1-5; D ambiguous. This CDR3 is 12 amino acids long. Germline loops: CDR1 SEHNR, CDR2 FQNEAQ (reference sequence). Trimming left V 8 bases short and J 3 bases short, with 8 bases between. CDR3 bases: TGTGCCAGCGGGGTCGACAATCAGCCCCAGCATTTT. As protein: CASGVDNQPQHF.

This clonotype was counted ten times or more. The chain uses TRBV25-1 and TRBJ1-1, with a tentative D call TRBD1 (6 bases). Germline loops: CDR1 MGHDK, CDR2 SYGVNS. Between the trimmed V and J ends, which lost 4 bases and 1 base, there was a span of 13 bases. There are 15 residues in the CDR3. This CDR3 reads CASSVWGGQNTEAFF. Written as DNA, the CDR3 is TGTGCCAGCAGTGTTTGGGGGGGGCAGAACACTGAAGCTTTCTTT.

This clonotype was counted a few times. This chain uses TRBV20-1 with TRBJ1-6, with a tentative D call TRBD1 (6 bases). The V end was cut by 3 bases, the J end by 5 bases, with 11 bases between. The CDR3 runs 14 residues. CDR1 is DFQATT and CDR2 is SNEGSKA in the germline V gene (reference sequence). CDR3 region: CSARSDRNNSPLHF. The CDR3 nucleotides read TGCAGTGCTAGGTCGGACAGAAATAATTCACCCCTCCACTTT.

This clonotype was seen many times. The chain has TRBV20-1 and TRBJ2-1; D is undetermined. The germline CDR1 and CDR2 sequences are DFQATT and SNEGSKA (reference sequence). This CDR3 spans 14 amino acids. V dropped 1 base and J dropped 0 bases, with 7 bases sitting between them. CDR3 bases: TGCAGTGCTAGAGCGCGGTTCTCCTACAATGAGCAGTTCTTC. Its translation is CSARARFSYNEQFF.

This clonotype has more than one count but fewer than ten. This chain connects TRBV27 to TRBJ2-3; no firm D call. The germline V and J ends were trimmed by 6 bases and 1 base, with 11 bases remaining between them. The CDR3 runs to 14 residues. Germline values: CDR1 MNHEY, CDR2 SMNVEV (reference sequence). This CDR3 is CASRSTVGTDTQYF. The CDR3 nucleotides read TGTGCCAGCAGATCTACGGTGGGCACAGATACGCAGTATTTT.

This clonotype occurred many times. This sequence joins TRBV20-1 and TRBJ1-1; no definite D call. The CDR3 loop spans 11 amino acids. Looked up from germline, CDR1 is DFQATT and CDR2 is SNEGSKA (reference sequence). Trimming removed 6 bases at V and 11 bases at J, with 16 bases between. CDR3 sequence reads: CSAAQAHSAFF. CDR3 DNA sequence: TGCAGTGCCGCCCAGGCCCATAGCGCTTTCTTT.

Ten or more counts support this clonotype. One end of the junction does not line up with germline, which may come from a read error. The chain uses TRBV5-1 and TRBJ2-1, with 7 bases matching TRBD2. Germline V CDR1 and CDR2: SGHRS, YFSETQ. The CDR3 runs to 15 residues. The CDR3 reads CASSLGGSSYNEQFF. In DNA, the CDR3 is TGTGCCAGCAGCTTGGGCGGGAGCTCCTACAATGAGCAGTTCTTC.

The chain couples TRBV28 to TRBJ2-7; TRBD1 matches 7 bases. The CDR3 spans 14 residues. J gave up 2 bases and V 6 bases, and 7 bases lay outside the gene matches. Germline CDR1 reads MDHEN; CDR2 reads SYDVKM. CDR3 DNA: TGTGCCAGCAGGCCGACAGGGCAGGCCTACGAGCAGTACTTC. It codes for CASRPTGQAYEQYF.

There are many counts of this clonotype. The chain carries TRBV20-1 and TRBJ1-2, with D maybe TRBD1 (6 bases). CDR1 and CDR2 (germline): DFQATT, SNEGSKA (reference sequence). Trimming stripped 3 bases from V and 6 bases from J, with 23 bases between. The CDR3 has 16 amino acids. The CDR3 protein is CSASTTPQGRVDGYTF. The CDR3 DNA sequence: TGCAGTGCTAGTACAACCCCCCAGGGGCGCGTCGATGGCTACACCTTC.

On this clonotype itself: This may be a read error, as it is one base from a much larger clone. The V call is TRBV20-1, the J call TRBJ2-3; the match to TRBD1 covers 9 bases. The CDR3 sequence is 12 residues long. Germline V lookup: CDR1 DFQATT, CDR2 SNEGSKA (reference sequence). DNA for the CDR3: TGCAAAGGACAGGGGAACTCAGATACGCAGTATTTT. It yields the protein CKGQGNSDTQYF.

This sequence joins TRBV29-1 and TRBJ2-5, with D unresolved. The germline gives CDR1 SQVTM, CDR2 ANQGSEA. V was shortened by 4 bases and J by 1 base, with 10 bases between the two germline ends. This CDR3 is 13 amino acids long. The CDR3 is CSVARAGQETQYF. For the CDR3, the DNA is TGCAGCGTTGCCCGGGCAGGCCAAGAGACCCAGTACTTC.

J is TRBJ2-3 and V is TRBV7-6, with 9 positions matching TRBD2. Germline trimming cut 2 bases from V and 0 bases from J; bases unmatched to any gene: 6. Germline V gene sequence: CDR1 SGHVS, CDR2 FNYEAQ. The CDR3 is 17 amino acids. The CDR3 sequence: CASSLSAGGVSTDTQYF. Written as DNA, the CDR3 is TGTGCCAGCAGCTTAAGTGCGGGAGGGGTAAGCACAGATACGCAGTATTTT.

The chain combines TRBV5-6 with TRBJ2-3; possibly TRBD1 or TRBD2 for D (5 bases each). Deletions cut 2 bases from V and 4 bases from J, with 20 bases between. From germline, CDR1 is SGHDT and CDR2 YYEEEE. CDR3 length equals 17 residues. CDR3 in amino acids: CASSFSGIRSEADTQYF. The DNA of the CDR3 is TGTGCCAGCAGCTTTTCAGGGATTCGGTCGGAGGCAGATACGCAGTATTTT.

Many counts were recorded for this clonotype. This chain links TRBV5-6 with TRBJ2-2, with D perhaps given as TRBD1 or TRBD2 (5 bases each). V lost 3 bases to trimming and J lost 6 bases, with 30 bases between them. Germline V gives CDR1 SGHDT, CDR2 YYEEEE. This CDR3 contains 20 residues. CDR3 amino acids: CASSWRQSSIGRRRAGELFF. CDR3 nucleotide sequence: TGTGCCAGCAGCTGGCGACAGTCCTCCATCGGACGGCGGCGGGCCGGGGAGCTGTTTTTT.

By its share, this clonotype is medium-sized. The chain recombines TRBV15 with TRBJ2-7, with 13 bases aligning to TRBD2. This CDR3 has 16 residues. Germline assignment: CDR1 LNHNV and CDR2 YYDKDF (reference sequence). V lost 2 bases and J lost 4; bases outside the gene matches: 5. The CDR3 DNA follows: TGTGCCACCAGCAGACCGGGGACTAGCGGGATGTACGAGCAGTACTTC. The encoded protein is CATSRPGTSGMYEQYF.

The gene calls are TRBV29-1 and TRBJ1-3; the D gene is possibly TRBD1 (6 bases). V lost 6 bases and J lost 0, with 24 bases in between. CDR1 and CDR2 (germline): SQVTM, ANQGSEA. The CDR3 has 18 amino acids. CDR3 region: CSVRLEGGPGSSGNTIYF. The CDR3 bases are TGCAGCGTCCGTCTCGAAGGGGGACCTGGGAGCTCTGGAAACACCATATATTTT.

This clonotype was observed many times. The chain recombines TRBV7-9 with TRBJ2-1, with D possibly called TRBD1 or TRBD2 (5 bases each). CDR1 is SEHNR and CDR2 is FQNEAQ in the germline V gene (reference sequence). This CDR3 contains 13 residues. Trimming took 0 bases from V and 9 from J, leaving 9 bases between them. CDR3 nucleotides: TGTGCCAGCAGCTTAGCTCCAGGGACTGAGCAGTTCTTC. Its translation: CASSLAPGTEQFF.

In its sample, this clonotype was seen a few times. J is TRBJ2-3 and V is TRBV7-3, with D possibly being TRBD2 (6 bases). Germline CDR1 is SGHTA and CDR2 is FQGTGA. V dropped 0 bases and J dropped 0 bases, with 7 bases sitting between them. The CDR3 length is 15 residues. CDR3 coding DNA: TGTGCCAGCAGCTTAACGCGGGGAAGCACAGATACGCAGTATTTT. It translates to CASSLTRGSTDTQYF.

This clonotype has just a few counts. The chain combines TRBV11-3 with TRBJ2-1; 8 nucleotides agree with TRBD2. Germline V CDR1 and CDR2: SGHNT, YENEEA. Trimming at V came to 5 bases and at J to 4 bases, leaving 10 bases not matched to a gene. The CDR3 is made up of 16 amino acids. The CDR3 sequence is CASSQRGLAGYNEQFF. The CDR3 coding sequence is TGTGCCAGCAGCCAAAGGGGTCTAGCGGGTTACAATGAGCAGTTCTTC.

This clonotype was counted ten times or more. DNA of the CDR3: TGCAGTGCCCCGGTACGGGGGGCGAATTCACCCCTCCACTTT. Its translation is CSAPVRGANSPLHF. The chain employs TRBV20-1 and TRBJ1-6; D is possibly TRBD1 (6 bases). Germline V gives CDR1 DFQATT, CDR2 SNEGSKA (reference sequence). The CDR3 totals 14 residues. Trimming removed 6 bases from V and 7 bases from J, with 16 bases in between.

At least ten counts were recorded for this clonotype. In nucleotides, the CDR3 is TGCGCCAGCAGGGCTTATGAGCGAGAGACCCAGTACTTC. Protein product: CASRAYERETQYF. The chain combines TRBV5-1 with TRBJ2-5; D not resolved. This CDR3 comprises 13 residues. Per the germline V gene, CDR1 is SGHRS and CDR2 is YFSETQ. Between the trimmed V and J ends, which lost 5 bases and 4 bases, there was a span of 12 bases.

The chain is built from TRBV5-1 and TRBJ2-7; D might be TRBD1 or TRBD2, each matching 6 bases. Germline V lookup: CDR1 SGHRS, CDR2 YFSETQ. V lost 1 base and J lost 5, with 13 bases in between. This CDR3 region has 14 residues. CDR3 loop: CASSLQGRKDEQYF. The CDR3 nucleotides read TGCGCCAGCAGCTTGCAGGGGAGGAAGGACGAGCAGTACTTC.

This clonotype was picked up one time. V and J are TRBV19 and TRBJ2-2; 9 bases fit TRBD2. After removal of 8 bases from V and 3 bases from J, the junction contained 7 bases not matched to a gene. Per germline, CDR1 LNHDA and CDR2 SQIVND (reference sequence). There are 15 residues in the CDR3. DNA of the CDR3: TGTGCCAGTGAGCGGGAGGACCTATACACCGGGGAGCTGTTTTTT. This codes for CASEREDLYTGELFF.

The chain couples TRBV7-2 to TRBJ2-3; 12 bases match TRBD2. V was pared by 1 base and J by 5 bases, with 1 base of the junction left unmatched. The length of the CDR3 is 15 residues. The V gene's germline CDR1 is SGHTA and CDR2 FQGNSA. In DNA, the CDR3 is TGTGCCAGCAGCTTAGGACTAGCGGGAGTAGATACGCAGTATTTT. It translates to CASSLGLAGVDTQYF.

The V and J genes are TRBV4-3 and TRBJ2-3, with 7 positions matching TRBD2. Germline V gene lookup returns CDR1 LGHNA and CDR2 YSLEER. The length of the CDR3 is 15 residues. V was pared by 1 base and J by 5 bases, with 6 bases of the junction left unmatched. In nucleotides, the CDR3 is TGCGCCAGCAGCCAAGGGGGAGGGAGGGGAGATACGCAGTATTTT. It is translated as CASSQGGGRGDTQYF.

This chain joins TRBV19 and TRBJ2-3, with a possible D match to TRBD1 (5 bases). CDR1 LNHDA and CDR2 SQIVND come from the germline V gene (reference sequence). V lost 3 bases to trimming and J lost 1 base, with 14 bases between them. This CDR3 is 16 amino acids long. CDR3 loop: CASSIRQGRGTDTQYF. In nucleotides, the CDR3 is TGTGCCAGTAGTATCCGTCAGGGTAGGGGCACAGATACGCAGTATTTT.

The V call is TRBV14, the J call TRBJ2-7; D is uncertain. The CDR3 is 13 residues long. V dropped 0 bases and J dropped 6 bases, with 9 bases sitting between them. Germline assignment: CDR1 SGHDN and CDR2 FVKESK. CDR3 DNA: TGTGCCAGCAGCCAAGATGGATTTCGCGAGCAGTACTTC. Translation gives CASSQDGFREQYF.

In its sample, this clonotype was seen many times. The gene calls are TRBV13 and TRBJ2-3; D is possibly TRBD1 (5 bases). Per germline, CDR1 PRHDT and CDR2 FYEKMQ (reference sequence). The V and J ends lost 0 bases and 2 bases respectively, with 9 bases between them. The CDR3 consists of 15 residues. DNA for the CDR3: TGTGCCAGCAGCTTAGGAACAGGAGACACAGATACGCAGTATTTT. The encoded protein is CASSLGTGDTDTQYF.

The V gene is TRBV4-1, the J gene TRBJ2-7; TRBD1 matches at 10 bases. From germline, CDR1 is MGHRA and CDR2 YSYEKL. Unmatched junction bases numbered 4, after V lost 0 bases and J lost 2 bases. The CDR3 contains 16 residues. In DNA form, the CDR3 reads TGCGCCAGCAGCCAAGATGGGACAGGGGACACCTACGAGCAGTACTTC. Residues: CASSQDGTGDTYEQYF.

The chain is built from TRBV7-2 and TRBJ2-7; D call uncertain. CDR3 length equals 15 residues. The V end was cut by 5 bases, the J end by 0 bases, with 14 bases between. The germline CDR1 and CDR2 sequences are SGHTA and FQGNSA. This CDR3 reads CASSLESRFSYEQYF. The CDR3 bases are TGTGCCAGCAGCCTAGAGTCGCGGTTCTCCTACGAGCAGTACTTC.

This clonotype has a count of ten or more. The chain couples TRBV7-9 to TRBJ2-1; tentatively, D is TRBD1 or TRBD2 (5 bases each). V was pared by 1 base and J by 9 bases, with 10 bases between. The V gene's germline CDR1 is SEHNR and CDR2 FQNEAQ (reference sequence). The CDR3 covers 13 residues. CDR3 sequence: CASSLGGGGEQFF. Here the CDR3 DNA reads TGTGCCAGCAGCTTAGGGGGTGGGGGTGAGCAGTTCTTC.